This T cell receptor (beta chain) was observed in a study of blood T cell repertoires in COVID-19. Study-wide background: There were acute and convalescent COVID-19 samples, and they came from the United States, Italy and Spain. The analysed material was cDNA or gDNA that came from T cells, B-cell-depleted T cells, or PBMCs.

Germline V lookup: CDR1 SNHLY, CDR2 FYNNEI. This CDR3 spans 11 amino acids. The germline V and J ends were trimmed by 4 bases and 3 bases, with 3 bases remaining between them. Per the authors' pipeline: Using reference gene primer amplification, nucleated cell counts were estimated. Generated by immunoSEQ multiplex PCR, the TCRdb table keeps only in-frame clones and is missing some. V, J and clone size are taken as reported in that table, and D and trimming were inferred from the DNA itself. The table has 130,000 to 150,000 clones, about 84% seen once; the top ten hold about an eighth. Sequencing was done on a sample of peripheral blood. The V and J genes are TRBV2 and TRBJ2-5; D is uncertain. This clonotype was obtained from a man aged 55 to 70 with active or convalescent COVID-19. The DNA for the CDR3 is TGTGCCAGCAGTGCTGAAGAGACCCAGTACTTC. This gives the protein CASSAEETQYF.